Following are 22 T cell receptor beta chains from one sample sequenced in a study of shared clonotypes between healthy human individuals. The naive CD8 fraction comprised CD45RO-negative cells positively selected for CCR7 and excluded terminally differentiated effector memory CD45RA+ cells. Repertoires were generated with immunoSEQ multiplex PCR, while TCRdb's copy carries only in-frame clones and drops some. The sample lists hundreds of thousands of clones; 95% to 98% were seen once. Sample: naive CD8+ T cells sorted from blood. These receptors were collected from a man aged 25-45 years in good health.

With respect to this clone: Other DNA sequences from this sample encode an identical CDR3 as well. The chain recombines TRBV7-9 with TRBJ2-1; D uncertain. Per germline, CDR1 SEHNR and CDR2 FQNEAQ (reference sequence). V dropped 5 bases and J dropped 4 bases, with 6 bases sitting between them. The CDR3 length is 12 residues. The CDR3 loop reads CASSLGYNEQFF. The CDR3 DNA reads as TGTGCCAGCAGCCTGGGTTACAATGAGCAGTTCTTC.

This clone has only one observation. This rearrangement joins TRBV4-1 to TRBJ2-1; tentatively, D is TRBD1 (5 bases). V lost 4 bases, J lost 3 bases, and 13 bases lay in between. CDR1 is MGHRA, CDR2 YSYEKL, per germline. The CDR3 runs 15 residues. CDR3 protein: CASSPVVGVYNEQFF. CDR3 nucleotide sequence: TGCGCCAGCAGCCCGGTCGTAGGGGTCTACAATGAGCAGTTCTTC.

This rearrangement joins TRBV5-1 to TRBJ2-5; D gene ambiguous. Germline CDR1 SGHRS, CDR2 YFSETQ. The CDR3 covers 12 residues. V gave up 4 bases and J gave up 5 bases, with 9 bases separating them. CDR3 in amino acids: CASSDDIETQYF. In nucleotides, the CDR3 is TGCGCCAGCAGCGACGACATCGAGACCCAGTACTTC.

The rearrangement links TRBV15 to TRBJ2-7; D is possibly TRBD2 (6 bases). The CDR3 totals 13 residues. The V end lost 5 bases, the J end lost 6 bases, and 14 bases lay between the germline ends. Looked up from germline, CDR1 is LNHNV and CDR2 is YYDKDF (reference sequence). In DNA form, the CDR3 reads TGTGCCACCAGCCCAAACAGCGGGCGCGAGCAGTACTTC. Translation gives CATSPNSGREQYF.

J is TRBJ2-3 and V is TRBV27, with 10 bases aligning to TRBD2. The CDR3 is 16 residues long. Germline trimming cut 1 base from V and 3 bases from J; bases unmatched to any gene: 4. Looked up from germline, CDR1 is MNHEY and CDR2 is SMNVEV (reference sequence). The CDR3 DNA reads as TGTGCCAGCAGTTTATTGGGACTAGCGAGGACAGATACGCAGTATTTT. Translation: CASSLLGLARTDTQYF.

V usage is TRBV5-1 and J usage is TRBJ1-4; D not certain. Germline values: CDR1 SGHRS, CDR2 YFSETQ. The germline V and J ends were trimmed by 4 bases and 10 bases, with 14 bases remaining between them. The length of the CDR3 is 13 residues. This CDR3 is CASSTTQLGKLFF. As DNA, the CDR3 is TGCGCCAGCAGCACTACCCAGTTGGGAAAACTGTTTTTT.

This chain connects TRBV30 to TRBJ1-1, with D perhaps TRBD1 (6 bases). The V and J ends lost 7 bases and 7 bases respectively, with 16 bases between them. Germline CDR1 is GTSNPN and CDR2 is SVGIG (reference sequence). This CDR3 spans 12 amino acids. CDR3 amino acids: CASHPLGGEAFF. For the CDR3, the DNA is TGTGCCTCCCACCCTCTAGGGGGTGAAGCTTTCTTT.

The genes are TRBV27 and TRBJ2-1, with TRBD1 as a possible D gene (6 bases). With 6 bases removed from V and 8 bases from J, the gap between germline ends came to 14 bases. The germline V gene encodes CDR1 MNHEY and CDR2 SMNVEV (reference sequence). The CDR3 runs 13 residues. CDR3 DNA: TGTGCCAGCAGCAATACAGGGTTCGATGAGCAGTTCTTC. This sequence encodes CASSNTGFDEQFF.

The chain employs TRBV7-9 and TRBJ2-5, with unresolved D. The CDR3 has 13 residues. Germline CDR1 and CDR2: SEHNR and FQNEAQ (reference sequence). Trimming pared 4 bases from V and 4 bases from J, leaving 10 bases between. The CDR3, as DNA: TGTGCCAGCAGCTCCCCGACAAGAGAGACCCAGTACTTC. Amino acid sequence: CASSSPTRETQYF.

The chain employs TRBV2 and TRBJ1-2; D is possibly TRBD1 (6 bases). Germline V lookup: CDR1 SNHLY, CDR2 FYNNEI. The CDR3 covers 13 residues. Trimming shortened V by 11 bases and J by 2 bases, and 15 bases separated the two germline ends. The CDR3 spells CAGWTASNYGYTF. In nucleotides, the CDR3 is TGTGCCGGATGGACAGCGAGCAACTATGGCTACACCTTC.

This clone was detected once. This chain joins TRBV11-2 and TRBJ1-2; D remains unclear. Germline V CDR1 and CDR2: SGHAT, FQNNGV. Trimming pared 8 bases from V and 4 bases from J, leaving 17 bases between. The CDR3 has 14 residues. The DNA for the CDR3 is TGTGCCAGCGCCATCACGCAGTTTCTCTATGGCTACACCTTC. Amino acid sequence: CASAITQFLYGYTF.

The chain is built from TRBV6-5 and TRBJ2-7, with D perhaps TRBD1 (6 bases). Germline CDR1 is MNHEY and CDR2 is SVGAGI. V shed 6 bases and J shed 6 bases, with 12 bases lying between them. The CDR3 runs 12 residues. In nucleotides, the CDR3 is TGTGCCAGCAGCCCCCCACAGGGCGAGCAGTACTTC. It is translated as CASSPPQGEQYF.

Worth noting for this clone: Relative to the germline gene, one junction end is altered; a read error may explain this. The chain combines TRBV4-1 with TRBJ2-1; 9 bases fit TRBD1. Looked up from germline, CDR1 is MGHRA and CDR2 is YSYEKL. This CDR3 has 16 amino acids. The CDR3 region is CASSQDQGQGYYEQFF. The CDR3 DNA reads as TGCGCCAGCAGCCAAGATCAGGGACAGGGCTACTATGAGCAGTTCTTC.

The chain combines TRBV11-2 with TRBJ2-3; TRBD2 might be the D (6 bases). V was trimmed by 5 bases and J by 2 bases, leaving 8 bases between them. From germline, CDR1 is SGHAT and CDR2 FQNNGV. CDR3 length: 13 residues. CDR3 in amino acids: CASSGRYTDTQYF. The CDR3 DNA sequence: TGTGCCAGCAGCGGGAGGTACACAGATACGCAGTATTTT. The full variable domain, in which reference TRBV11-2 and TRBJ2-3 provide the parts outside the CDR3, is EAGVAQSPRYKIIEKRQSVAFWCNPISGHATLYWYQQILGQGPKLLIQFQNNGVVDDSQLPKDRFSAERLKGVDSTLKIQPAKLEDSAVYLCASSGRYTDTQYFGPGTRLTVL.

This clone occurred once. This rearrangement joins TRBV5-1 to TRBJ2-2; 9 bases agree with TRBD2. CDR3 length equals 17 residues. Germline V gene data show CDR1 as SGHRS and CDR2 as YFSETQ. Trimming removed 4 bases from V and 5 bases from J; junction bases left unmatched: 12. CDR3 residues: CASSPSAGGIRTGELFF. CDR3 bases: TGCGCCAGCAGCCCTAGCGCGGGAGGGATTCGGACCGGGGAGCTGTTTTTT.

CDR3 residues: CASTTTDTYEQYF. Written as DNA, the CDR3 is TGTGCCAGCACAACCACAGATACCTACGAGCAGTACTTC. The rearrangement links TRBV5-6 to TRBJ2-7; no clear D gene. Germline lookup yields CDR1 SGHDT and CDR2 YYEEEE. The CDR3 length is 13 residues. V shed 6 bases and J shed 2 bases, with 12 bases lying between them.

The V and J genes are TRBV29-1 and TRBJ1-4; D perhaps matches TRBD1 (5 bases). CDR1 and CDR2 from the germline V gene are SQVTM and ANQGSEA. V was cut by 3 bases and J by 12 bases, with 11 bases left in between. This CDR3 comprises 11 residues. CDR3 region: CSVDRAGQLFF. CDR3 DNA: TGCAGCGTTGACCGGGCAGGGCAACTGTTTTTT. Complete variable domain (other parts from reference TRBV29-1 and TRBJ1-4): SAVISQKPSRDICQRGTSLTIQCQVDSQVTMMFWYRQQPGQSLTLIATANQGSEATYESGFVIDKFPISRPNLTFSTLTVSNMSPEDSSIYLCSVDRAGQLFFGSGTQLSVL.

V is TRBV7-2 and J is TRBJ2-7; no clear D. The V end was cut by 1 base, the J end by 0 bases, with 10 bases between. In germline, CDR1 is SGHTA, CDR2 FQGNSA. This CDR3 is built from 15 residues. The CDR3 here is CASSLGSESSYEQYF. The CDR3 DNA follows: TGTGCCAGCAGCTTAGGTAGTGAGTCCTCCTACGAGCAGTACTTC.

The V and J genes are TRBV27 and TRBJ2-7; D uncertain. The CDR3 loop spans 12 amino acids. Germline CDR1 reads MNHEY; CDR2 reads SMNVEV (reference sequence). V gave up 9 bases and J gave up 1 base, with 10 bases separating them. CDR3: CASSTGSYEQYF. CDR3 nucleotide sequence: TGTGCCAGTAGCACCGGTTCCTACGAGCAGTACTTC.

The V and J genes are TRBV7-6 and TRBJ2-3; TRBD2 aligns across 7 bases. The V gene end was trimmed by 2 bases and the J gene end by 3 bases; junction bases not matched to a gene: 5. CDR3 length: 15 amino acids. Germline V CDR1 and CDR2: SGHVS, FNYEAQ. CDR3 in amino acids: CASSLFGTNTDTQYF. The DNA for the CDR3 is TGTGCCAGCAGCTTATTTGGGACTAATACAGATACGCAGTATTTT.

This rearrangement joins TRBV7-9 to TRBJ2-7; D ambiguous. The CDR3 contains 17 residues. Trimming removed 4 bases from V and 2 bases from J, with 21 bases in between. Looked up from germline, CDR1 is SEHNR and CDR2 is FQNEAQ (reference sequence). CDR3 in amino acids: CASSSGDGIHTTYEQYF. The CDR3 nucleotides read TGTGCCAGCAGCTCCGGAGATGGGATACATACTACCTACGAGCAGTACTTC.

Of note for this clone: This sample includes further DNA sequences coding for the same CDR3. V and J are TRBV9 and TRBJ2-3; D gene ambiguous. Germline CDR1 SGDLS, CDR2 YYNGEE. Trimming stripped 2 bases from V and 6 bases from J, with 7 bases between. The CDR3 sequence is 12 residues long. The CDR3 DNA reads TGTGCCAGCAGCGTGGTTTCGGATACGCAGTATTTT. This gives the protein CASSVVSDTQYF.